This entry concerns a single T cell receptor beta chain. The J segment lost 15 bases and the V segment lost 11 bases, leaving 11 bases of the junction unmatched. The V gene's germline CDR1 is MNHNS and CDR2 SASEGT. The CDR3 covers 11 residues. The data belong to a study of pediatric ulcerative colitis. Assay used: immunoSEQ multiplex PCR; TCRdb lists only in-frame clones, some missing. The repertoire consists of around 64,000 clones, with about 90% occurring once and the leading ten covering roughly 3%. The source of this sequence is a boy between 5 and 17 years old with severe ulcerative colitis. V is TRBV6-1 and J is TRBJ2-1, with 9 bases identical to TRBD2. The sample comprised blood. CDR3 loop: CAGRDGTSLFF. Written as DNA, the CDR3 is TGTGCCGGCCGAGACGGGACTAGCCTGTTCTTC.